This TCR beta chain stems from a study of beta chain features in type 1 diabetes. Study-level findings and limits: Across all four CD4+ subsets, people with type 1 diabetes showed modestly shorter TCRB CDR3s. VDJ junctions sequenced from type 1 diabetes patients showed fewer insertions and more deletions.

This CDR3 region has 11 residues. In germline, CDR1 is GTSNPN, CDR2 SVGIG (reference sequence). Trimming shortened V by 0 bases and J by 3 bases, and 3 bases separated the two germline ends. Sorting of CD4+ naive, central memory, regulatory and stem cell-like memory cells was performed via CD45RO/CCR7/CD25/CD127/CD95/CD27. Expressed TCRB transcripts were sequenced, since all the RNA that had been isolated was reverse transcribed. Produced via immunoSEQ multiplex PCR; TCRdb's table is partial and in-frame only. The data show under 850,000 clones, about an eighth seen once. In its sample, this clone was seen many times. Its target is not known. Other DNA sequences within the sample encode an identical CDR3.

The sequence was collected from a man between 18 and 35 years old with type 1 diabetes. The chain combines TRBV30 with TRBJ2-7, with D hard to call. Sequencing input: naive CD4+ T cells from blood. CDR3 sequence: CAWSVFYEQYF. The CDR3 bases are TGTGCCTGGAGTGTATTCTACGAGCAGTACTTC.